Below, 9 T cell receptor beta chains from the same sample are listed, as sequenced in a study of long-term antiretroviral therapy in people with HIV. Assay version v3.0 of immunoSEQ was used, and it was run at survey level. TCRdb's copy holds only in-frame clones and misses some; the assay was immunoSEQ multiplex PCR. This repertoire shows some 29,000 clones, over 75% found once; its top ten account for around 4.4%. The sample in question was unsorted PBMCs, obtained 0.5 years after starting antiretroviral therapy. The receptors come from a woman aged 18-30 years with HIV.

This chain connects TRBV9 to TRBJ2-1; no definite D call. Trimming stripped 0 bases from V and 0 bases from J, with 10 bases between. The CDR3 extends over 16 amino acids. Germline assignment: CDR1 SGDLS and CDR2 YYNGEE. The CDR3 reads CASSVGTPSSYNEQFF. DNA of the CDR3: TGTGCCAGCAGCGTAGGAACACCGAGCTCCTACAATGAGCAGTTCTTC.

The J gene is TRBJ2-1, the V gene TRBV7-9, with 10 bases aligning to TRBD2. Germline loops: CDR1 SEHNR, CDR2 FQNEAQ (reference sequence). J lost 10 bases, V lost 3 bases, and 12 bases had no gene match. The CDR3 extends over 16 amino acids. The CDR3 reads CASSFPGLAGAGEQFF. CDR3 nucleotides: TGTGCCAGCAGCTTCCCTGGGCTAGCGGGAGCGGGGGAGCAGTTCTTC.

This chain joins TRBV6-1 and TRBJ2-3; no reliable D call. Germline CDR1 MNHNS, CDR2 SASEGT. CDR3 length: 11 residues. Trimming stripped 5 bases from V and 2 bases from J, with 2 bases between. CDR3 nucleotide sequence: TGTGCCAGCAGTTCCACAGATACGCAGTATTTT. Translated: CASSSTDTQYF.

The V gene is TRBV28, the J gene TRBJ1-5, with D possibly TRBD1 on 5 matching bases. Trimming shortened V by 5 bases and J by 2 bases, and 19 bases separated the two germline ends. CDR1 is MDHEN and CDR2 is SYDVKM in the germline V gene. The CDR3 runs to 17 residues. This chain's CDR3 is CASSPTSGAGRNQPQHF. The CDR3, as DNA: TGTGCCAGCAGTCCCACCTCAGGAGCGGGACGCAATCAGCCCCAGCATTTT. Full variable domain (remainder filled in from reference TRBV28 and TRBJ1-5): DVKVTQSSRYLVKRTGEKVFLECVQDMDHENMFWYRQDPGLGLRLIYFSYDVKMKEKGDIPEGYSVSREKKERFSLILESASTNQTSMYLCASSPTSGAGRNQPQHFGDGTRLSIL.

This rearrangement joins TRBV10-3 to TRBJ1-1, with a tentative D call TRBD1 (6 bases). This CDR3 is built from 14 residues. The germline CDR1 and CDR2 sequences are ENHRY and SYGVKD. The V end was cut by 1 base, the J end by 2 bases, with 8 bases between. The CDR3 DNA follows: TGTGCCATCAGTGAGTGGGGGGCAAACACTGAAGCTTTCTTT. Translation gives CAISEWGANTEAFF.

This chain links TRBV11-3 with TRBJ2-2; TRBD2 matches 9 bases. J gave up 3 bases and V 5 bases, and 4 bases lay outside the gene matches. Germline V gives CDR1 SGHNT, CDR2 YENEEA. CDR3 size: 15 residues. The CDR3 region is CASSPGGRDTGELFF. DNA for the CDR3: TGTGCCAGCAGCCCGGGCGGGAGGGACACCGGGGAGCTGTTTTTT.

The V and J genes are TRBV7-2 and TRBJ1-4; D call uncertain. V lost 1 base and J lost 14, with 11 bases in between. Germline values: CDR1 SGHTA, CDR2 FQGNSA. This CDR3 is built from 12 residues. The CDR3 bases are TGTGCCAGCAGCTTAGGCCGTGATCGGCTGTTTTTT. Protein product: CASSLGRDRLFF.

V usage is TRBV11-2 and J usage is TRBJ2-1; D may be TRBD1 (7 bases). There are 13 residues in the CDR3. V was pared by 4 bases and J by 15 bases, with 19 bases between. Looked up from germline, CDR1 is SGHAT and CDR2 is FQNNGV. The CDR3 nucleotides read TGTGCCAGCAGCTCAGGGGGGCTAGGCTTGCCGTTCTTC. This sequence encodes CASSSGGLGLPFF.

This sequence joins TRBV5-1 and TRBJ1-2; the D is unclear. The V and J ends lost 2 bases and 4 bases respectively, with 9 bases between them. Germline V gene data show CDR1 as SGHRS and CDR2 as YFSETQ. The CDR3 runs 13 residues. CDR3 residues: CASSFDSGYGYTF. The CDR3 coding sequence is TGCGCCAGCAGCTTTGATTCAGGCTATGGCTACACCTTC.